This T cell receptor beta chain was recorded in a study of spatial heterogeneity in lung cancer. Time point defined: sample taken at primary tumor resection. TCRdb itself ran the 5' RACE reads through MiXCR, one entry per CDR3 protein. The sample has some 83,000 distinct CDR3 sequences; about 7.8% are singletons. CDR1 is SGHNT, CDR2 YENEEA, per germline. V gave up 3 bases and J gave up 0 bases, with 11 bases separating them. The CDR3 extends over 15 amino acids. This clonotype showed up many times. This sequence was found in a male donor with early-stage non-small cell lung cancer. The sequencing here drew on PBMCs, taken at surgery. The rearrangement uses TRBV11-3 and TRBJ1-1; no reliable D call. CDR3 bases: TGTGCCAGCAGCTTGACACCTTTCATGAACACTGAAGCTTTCTTT. Translation: CASSLTPFMNTEAFF.